A single sample is the source of the 27 T cell receptor beta chains below, sequenced in a study of identical twins. One entry per CDR3 protein results from TCRdb running MiXCR on the 5' RACE reads. The table includes around 95,000 distinct CDR3 sequences, under 7% detected once. The source material was memory T cells sorted from blood. The receptor source for this set is a woman aged 45 to 65 in good health.

This clonotype was detected many times. This rearrangement joins TRBV4-1 to TRBJ2-1, with TRBD2 matching 9 bases. CDR1 and CDR2 from the germline V gene are MGHRA and YSYEKL. The CDR3 spans 14 residues. V was pared by 7 bases and J by 9 bases, with 10 bases of the junction left unmatched. The CDR3 here is CASKIAGVDGEQFF. Here the CDR3 DNA reads TGCGCCAGCAAAATAGCGGGAGTAGACGGTGAGCAGTTCTTC.

This clonotype was picked up a small number of times. The rearrangement links TRBV7-2 to TRBJ2-5; a possible D gene is TRBD1 (7 bases). Germline V gene lookup returns CDR1 SGHTA and CDR2 FQGNSA. CDR3 length: 15 residues. Trimming shortened V by 6 bases and J by 3 bases, and 17 bases separated the two germline ends. CDR3 sequence: CASSPGGQPEETQYF. CDR3 bases: TGTGCCAGCAGTCCCGGGGGACAGCCCGAAGAGACCCAGTACTTC.

In its sample, this clonotype was seen a few times. CDR3 bases: TGTGCCAGCAGCAAAGAGGGCGTAAGATCTAGCGGGAGTGTGCCCTCTCCCATTTCCTACGAGCAGTACTTC. Protein product: CASSKEGVRSSGSVPSPISYEQYF. V is TRBV21-1 and J is TRBJ2-7; the table assigns TRBD2, which was not confirmed against the DNA. TRBV21-1 is assigned pseudogene status. The CDR3 has 24 residues.

This clonotype appeared many times. The chain carries TRBV7-8 and TRBJ2-7, with D uncertain. The germline V and J ends were trimmed by 5 bases and 6 bases, with 11 bases remaining between them. CDR3 length equals 12 residues. Germline CDR1 and CDR2: SGHVS and FQNEAQ. Written as DNA, the CDR3 is TGTGCCAGCAGCCTAGAAGTGGGCGAGCAGTACTTC. It specifies CASSLEVGEQYF.

The chain links TRBV9 to TRBJ1-6; no definite D call. The CDR3 covers 13 residues. In germline, CDR1 is SGDLS, CDR2 YYNGEE. V was shortened by 6 bases and J by 9 bases, with 13 bases between the two germline ends. This CDR3 is CASTRAGLSPLHF. In DNA, the CDR3 is TGTGCCAGCACGAGGGCTGGTCTTTCACCCCTCCACTTT.

This clonotype was picked up many times. The J gene is TRBJ2-1, the V gene TRBV12-3 or TRBV12-4; the D gene is possibly TRBD2 (6 bases). The CDR3 contains 13 residues. The germline V and J ends were trimmed by 9 bases and 5 bases, with 14 bases remaining between them. The DNA for the CDR3 is TGTGCCAGTCAAGGGGTAGCGGACAATGAGCAGTTCTTC. Protein sequence: CASQGVADNEQFF.

Ten or more counts support this clonotype. This chain connects TRBV5-1 to TRBJ1-5; D call uncertain. There are 15 residues in the CDR3. Deletions cut 1 base from V and 3 bases from J, with 11 bases between. Germline assignment: CDR1 SGHRS and CDR2 YFSETQ. The CDR3 is CASSLFYSHNQPQHF. The CDR3 bases are TGCGCCAGCAGCTTGTTCTACAGTCACAATCAGCCCCAGCATTTT. Drawing the rest from reference TRBV5-1 and TRBJ1-5, the complete variable domain is KAGVTQTPRYLIKTRGQQVTLSCSPISGHRSVSWYQQTPGQGLQFLFEYFSETQRNKGNFPGRFSGRQFSNSRSEMNVSTLELGDSALYLCASSLFYSHNQPQHFGDGTRLSIL.

There are many counts of this clonotype. The rearrangement links TRBV2 to TRBJ2-1; TRBD2 aligns across 12 bases. From germline, CDR1 is SNHLY and CDR2 FYNNEI. There are 17 residues in the CDR3. V lost 2 bases and J lost 5; bases outside the gene matches: 7. The CDR3 DNA is TGTGCCAGCAGTGAACTAGCGGGAGGGGGATTTAACAATGAGCAGTTCTTC. Its protein is CASSELAGGGFNNEQFF.

This clonotype has at least ten counts. The CDR3 coding sequence is TGTGCCAGCAGCCAAGATAGGGCTGGCAATCAGCCCCAGCATTTT. Translated, it gives CASSQDRAGNQPQHF. The chain uses TRBV3-1 and TRBJ1-5; D not resolved. Trimming removed 0 bases from V and 2 bases from J, with 8 bases in between. The CDR3 length is 15 residues. CDR1 and CDR2 from the germline V gene are LGHDT and YNNKEL (reference sequence).

This clonotype was detected ten times or more. The genes are TRBV2 and TRBJ2-3; D uncertain. The CDR3 runs 14 residues. The V gene lost 6 bases and the J gene lost 1 base, with 11 bases spanning the gap. CDR1 is SNHLY and CDR2 is FYNNEI in the germline V gene. The chain's CDR3 is CASRDPAGTDTQYF. CDR3 nucleotide sequence: TGTGCCAGCAGGGACCCTGCGGGCACAGATACGCAGTATTTT.

In this sample, this clonotype turned up many times. V is TRBV11-1 and J is TRBJ1-1, with 8 bases identical to TRBD1. CDR3 length: 18 residues. Germline-derived CDR1 and CDR2 are SGHAT and FQDESV (reference sequence). V lost 4 bases to trimming and J lost 2 bases; unmatched junction nucleotides: 15. Here the CDR3 reads CASSSKKAGGAGNTEAFF. In nucleotides, the CDR3 is TGTGCCAGCAGCTCCAAAAAAGCAGGGGGCGCGGGAAACACTGAAGCTTTCTTT.

This clonotype was seen ten or more times. The chain employs TRBV20-1 and TRBJ1-5, with a weak D call TRBD1 (5 bases). Germline CDR1 DFQATT, CDR2 SNEGSKA (reference sequence). The CDR3 contains 13 residues. The V end lost 4 bases, the J end lost 12 bases, and 19 bases lay between the germline ends. The DNA for the CDR3 is TGCAGTGCTAAAGGGGCACGGGTAGAACTCCAGCATTTT. Its protein is CSAKGARVELQHF.

This clonotype was recorded at least ten times. The V call is TRBV11-2, the J call TRBJ2-3, with 10 positions matching TRBD2. With V trimmed by 4 bases and J by 3 bases, 1 base remained unmatched. This CDR3 has 14 residues. Germline CDR1 and CDR2: SGHAT and FQNNGV. CDR3 coding DNA: TGTGCCAGCAGCTGGGGACTAGCGACAGATACGCAGTATTTT. It codes for CASSWGLATDTQYF.

In its sample, this clonotype was seen a few times. V gene TRBV6-5 combines with J gene TRBJ1-1; TRBD1 aligns across 10 bases. V shed 0 bases and J 2 bases; nucleotides not matched to a gene: 9. The CDR3 spans 18 residues. The V gene's germline CDR1 is MNHEY and CDR2 SVGAGI. CDR3 sequence (DNA): TGTGCCAGCAGTTACTCAGGGTGGGGGACAGGGGTCAACACTGAAGCTTTCTTT. Its translation is CASSYSGWGTGVNTEAFF.

This clonotype was counted ten times or more. J is TRBJ2-3 and V is TRBV7-8, with a tentative D call TRBD1 (5 bases). This CDR3 comprises 14 residues. Germline loops: CDR1 SGHVS, CDR2 FQNEAQ. The ends were cut back, 5 bases at V and 6 bases at J, with 15 bases in the middle. CDR3 protein: CASSPLGAGDTQYF. DNA of the CDR3: TGTGCCAGCAGCCCCTTAGGTGCAGGGGATACGCAGTATTTT. The variable domain in full, completed from reference TRBV7-8 and TRBJ2-3, reads GAGVSQSPRYKVAKRGQDVALRCDPISGHVSLFWYQQALGQGPEFLTYFQNEAQLDKSGLPSDRFFAERPEGSVSTLKIQRTQQEDSAVYLCASSPLGAGDTQYFGPGTRLTVL.

The chain has TRBV6-6 and TRBJ1-1; D is perhaps TRBD1 (5 bases). The CDR3 is 14 residues long. CDR1 and CDR2 from the germline V gene are MNHNY and SVGAGI (reference sequence). V lost 5 bases and J lost 5, with 15 bases in between. CDR3 coding DNA: TGTGCCAGCAGTCCCCGGCGGGGGGGGACTGAAGCTTTCTTT. Translated, it gives CASSPRRGGTEAFF.

Comment on this clonotype: At one of its ends the junction is not consistent with the germline gene, which may arise from a read error. The chain links TRBV12-3 or TRBV12-4 to TRBJ1-2; D remains unclear. There are 11 residues in the CDR3. The CDR3 reads CASSSYPGYPF. CDR3 sequence (DNA): TGTGCCAGCAGTTCCTATCCTGGCTACCCCTTC.

In its sample, this clonotype was seen many times. The chain couples TRBV5-1 to TRBJ1-1; D remains ambiguous. The CDR3 is made up of 13 amino acids. Germline CDR1 is SGHRS and CDR2 is YFSETQ. V lost 1 base to trimming and J lost 5 bases, with 9 bases between them. The CDR3 sequence is CASSLSGRTEAFF. CDR3 sequence (DNA): TGCGCCAGCAGCTTGTCGGGGAGGACTGAAGCTTTCTTT.

This clonotype was seen ten or more times. This chain's CDR3 is CASSLTGGYNEQFF. Here the CDR3 DNA reads TGTGCCAGCAGCTTAACAGGGGGCTACAATGAGCAGTTCTTC. This rearrangement joins TRBV7-9 to TRBJ2-1, with 8 nucleotides matching TRBD1. The CDR3 extends over 14 amino acids. Germline CDR1 is SEHNR and CDR2 is FQNEAQ (reference sequence). V dropped 2 bases and J dropped 3; count of bases not matched to a gene: 0.

This clonotype occurred many times. At one end the junction does not follow the germline gene, possibly because of a read error. The V gene is TRBV2, the J gene TRBJ1-2; TRBD1 aligns across 9 bases. CDR3 size: 13 residues. In germline, CDR1 is SNHLY, CDR2 FYNNEI. This CDR3 reads CASSEGTGLGYTF. The CDR3 region has the DNA TGTGCCAGCAGCGAAGGGACAGGGTTGGGCTACACCTTC.

This clonotype has ten or more counts. This chain uses TRBV18 with TRBJ1-6; no reliable D call. Trimming took off 3 bases at V and 4 bases at J, with 7 bases between the two ends. This CDR3 is built from 14 residues. CDR1 is KGHSH, CDR2 LQKENI, per germline. The CDR3 DNA reads as TGTGCCAGCTCACCGAGCGATTATAATTCACCCCTCCACTTT. Protein sequence: CASSPSDYNSPLHF.

This clonotype was detected many times. The chain carries TRBV3-1 and TRBJ2-1; perhaps TRBD1 as D (5 bases). The CDR3 extends over 13 amino acids. Trimming stripped 0 bases from V and 8 bases from J, with 8 bases between. Per germline, CDR1 LGHDT and CDR2 YNNKEL (reference sequence). CDR3 residues: CASSQDWGDEQFF. Written as DNA, the CDR3 is TGTGCCAGCAGCCAAGATTGGGGCGATGAGCAGTTCTTC.

This clonotype was found many times. The genes are TRBV2 and TRBJ1-1, with D perhaps TRBD1 (6 bases). The CDR3 sequence is 11 residues long. V gave up 8 bases and J gave up 6 bases, with 10 bases separating them. CDR1 is SNHLY, CDR2 FYNNEI, per germline. CDR3 nucleotides: TGTGCCAGCCGCGGGGGCCCTGAAGCTTTCTTT. Its protein is CASRGGPEAFF.

This clonotype has at least ten counts. The chain joins TRBV7-8 to TRBJ1-3, with unresolved D. This CDR3 region has 19 residues. The germline V gene encodes CDR1 SGHVS and CDR2 FQNEAQ. The V end lost 1 base, the J end lost 8 bases, and 27 bases lay between the germline ends. The CDR3 here is CASSLGSGFGLTERDTIYF. In DNA form, the CDR3 reads TGTGCCAGCAGCTTAGGCAGTGGGTTTGGACTGACTGAAAGGGACACCATATATTTT.

CDR3 in amino acids: CASSQVKVKSGRISYEQYF. CDR3 DNA sequence: TGTGCCAGCAGCCAAGTAAAGGTGAAATCGGGACGAATCTCCTACGAGCAGTACTTC. The rearrangement joins TRBV14 to TRBJ2-7, with D perhaps assigned TRBD1 or TRBD2 (5 bases each). This CDR3 is 19 amino acids long. V dropped 1 base and J dropped 0 bases, with 22 bases sitting between them. Germline CDR1 and CDR2: SGHDN and FVKESK.

This clonotype was counted only a few times. The gene calls are TRBV5-1 and TRBJ2-5, with TRBD2 matching over 12 bases. The germline V gene encodes CDR1 SGHRS and CDR2 YFSETQ. The junction had 8 bases not matched to a gene; V was cut back by 4 bases and J by 1 base. CDR3 size: 17 residues. The CDR3 is CASSRTPSGRAQETQYF. DNA of the CDR3: TGCGCCAGCAGCCGGACCCCTAGCGGGAGGGCCCAAGAGACCCAGTACTTC.

This clonotype was seen at least ten times. This chain links TRBV6-1 with TRBJ1-6; D is unclear. CDR1 and CDR2 (germline): MNHNS, SASEGT. V was clipped by 7 bases and J by 7 bases, with 11 bases between them. The CDR3 extends over 13 amino acids. In nucleotides, the CDR3 is TGTGCCAGCAAGGGTGGCGGGAATTCACCCCTCCACTTT. It is translated as CASKGGGNSPLHF.